This T cell receptor beta chain came from a study of identical twins (dated by TCRdb to 2016 to 2017). In the study overall: TCR alpha and beta repertoires from monozygotic twins, unrelated adults of various ages and cord blood were deep-sequenced to test whether fetal clonotypes persist. Replicate twin experiments were performed at different times using different library preparation protocols to rule out contamination.

Library preparation was by 5' RACE. Sequencer: Illumina HiSeq 2000. Template switching introduced a universal primer binding site; the final cDNA contained a unique molecular identifier, enabling accurate counting of TCR cDNA molecules. Specific primers in the conserved constant-segment region were used to synthesize first-strand cDNA for the TCR alpha and beta chains. To control for contamination, every cDNA library was double barcoded, receiving both a SMART-Mk sample barcode and Illumina barcodes. TruSeq adapter sequences along with Illumina sample barcodes were introduced in two successive PCR steps. Sequencing of the TCR alpha and beta cDNA libraries was done on the Illumina HiSeq platform using custom primers. As for the authors' bioinformatics: Raw reads were processed with MiGEC to extract unique molecular identifiers, and MiXCR was used to determine CDR3 positions. For each individual, recombination models were inferred using an EM algorithm with the repgenHMM and IGoR tools. Shared clonotypes were analyzed with the tcR package in R, and sharing was normalized by the product of cloneset sizes. To study raw recombination without the effects of thymic and clonal selection, out-of-frame nonproductive sequences were analyzed. In-frame beta chains were kept once TCRdb had trimmed the public reads at Q25 with fastp and called clones with MiXCR. Records with the same CDR3 protein are collapsed into one entry carrying the most frequent genes and DNA. The V and J calls come from TCRdb's annotation, not from the publication. For this sample there are around 550,000 distinct CDR3 sequences; 12% to 15% appear just once. The ten largest make up 0.44% of the sample.

General conclusions and limits of the study: In beta out-of-frame sequences, excess twin sharing was weaker, because having fewer shared sequences lowered the signal-to-noise ratio. Invariant T cells such as MAIT and iNKT could partly confound zero-insertion analyses, although diverse VJ usage argued against such confounding for most clonotypes. In monozygotic twins, out-of-frame TCR alpha sharing was systematically underestimated by recombination models, although the models agreed with sharing between unrelated individuals. Conclusions relied on cross-sectional statistical analysis, since the same donors could not be followed over many years. Abundant cord blood beta clonotypes had fewer insertions, young adult naive repertoires showed a similar but weaker trend, and memory repertoires showed no such trend. Compared with coincidental sharing between unrelated individuals, out-of-frame TCR alpha sequences shared between twins had an excess of sequences with low generation probability.

The sample holds a few counts of this clonotype. Its antigen is not yet known. Qualities for individual bases were not recorded, and no much larger clone is one base off. Every donor was a healthy Caucasian. Three pairs of female monozygotic twins, all aged about 18 to 30 years, made up the twin cohort. Positive isolation kits from Invitrogen were used to isolate the CD4+ and CD8+ T cell populations. The cysteine opens and the phenylalanine closes a CDR3 of 15 amino acids. Just CDR3 DNA is preserved here, 45 bases in frame from base 1. The junction carries 13 bases between V and J, which are trimmed by 0 bases and 4 bases respectively. CDR1 DFQATT and CDR2 SNEGSKA were looked up in the germline V gene (reference sequence). In addition, the sample was reused for a study of yellow fever vaccine responses in identical twins. As the second study states: According to the authors, in identical twins the way T cells responded to vaccination appeared partly convergent and partly personalized. In the study, vaccine-responding T cell clones were precisely tracked in identical twins.

This chain joins TRBV20-1 to TRBJ1-3, with no reliable assignment of the D segment. Sample: CD4+ T cells sorted from blood. This clonotype originated in a woman aged 18-29 years in good health. The DNA is as follows: TGCAGTGCTAGAGATGGGAACAGTCTGGGAAACACCATATATTTT. Its amino acids are CSARDGNSLGNTIYF.